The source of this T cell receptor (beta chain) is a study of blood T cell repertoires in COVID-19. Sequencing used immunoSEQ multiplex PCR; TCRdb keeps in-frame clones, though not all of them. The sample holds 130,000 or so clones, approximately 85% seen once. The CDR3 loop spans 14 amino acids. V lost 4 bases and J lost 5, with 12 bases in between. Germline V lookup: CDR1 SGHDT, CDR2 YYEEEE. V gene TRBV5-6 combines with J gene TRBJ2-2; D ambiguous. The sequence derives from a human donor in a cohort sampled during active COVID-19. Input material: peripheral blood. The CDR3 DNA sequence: TGTGCCAGCAGCAGCCAGACTCATACCGGGGAGCTGTTTTTT. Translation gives CASSSQTHTGELFF.